A selection of T cell receptor beta chains follows, all from one sample in a study of blood T cell repertoires in COVID-19. Profiled with immunoSEQ multiplex PCR; TCRdb holds only in-frame clones, not every one. The sample shows 200,000 to 300,000 clones, about 83% of them seen only once. Input material: peripheral blood. The receptor source for this set is a human donor in a cohort sampled during active COVID-19. Each CDR3 is given with its conserved first and last residue. Fields, in order: J gene, clone size, V gene, D gene, CDR3 DNA, CDR3 protein. A D gene is named only where the DNA matches it firmly. Clone size is shown for a subset of rows, as once, few, many or a class of expanded clone.

TRBJ2-1,-,TRBV7-2,-,TGTGCCAGCAGCTTAAAGAGAATGGCTAGCTCCTACAATGAGCAGTTCTTC,CASSLKRMASSYNEQFF
TRBJ1-3,-,TRBV18,TRBD1,TGTGCCAGCCGGGACAGCTCTGGAAACACCATATATTTT,CASRDSSGNTIYF
TRBJ2-7,-,TRBV7-2,-,TGTGCCAGCAGTTCAGAGGCACGATACGAGCAGTACTTC,CASSSEARYEQYF
TRBJ2-3,-,TRBV5-1,-,TGCGCCAGCAGCTTGGAGAGCGCACGCACAGATACGCAGTATTTT,CASSLESARTDTQYF
TRBJ1-1,many,TRBV11-2,-,TGTGCCAGCAGCCCTTCCACCGGGACACGGTTCTTGAACACTGAAGCTTTCTTT,CASSPSTGTRFLNTEAFF
TRBJ2-1,-,TRBV7-2,-,TGTGCCAGCAGCTTAGCGTCGCGGGGTGAGCAGTTCTTC,CASSLASRGEQFF
TRBJ1-2,-,TRBV11-1,-,TGTGCCAGCAGCTTACAGGAGGGGCACTCCCTGCATGGCTACACCTTC,CASSLQEGHSLHGYTF
TRBJ2-2,-,TRBV19,-,TGTGCCAGTAGTTACGGACTCAGCGGGGAGCTGTTTTTT,CASSYGLSGELFF
TRBJ2-7,-,TRBV11-2,TRBD1,TGTGCCAGCAGCCCCAGACGGATCGGGACAGGCTCCTACGAGCAGTACTTC,CASSPRRIGTGSYEQYF
TRBJ2-1,-,TRBV29-1,-,TGCAGCGTCGAGGAGAACTCCTACAATGAGCAGTTCTTC,CSVEENSYNEQFF
TRBJ2-1,-,TRBV3-1/TRBV3-2,-,TGTGCCAGCAGCCAAGAAGGGACTGTCAATGAGCAGTTCTTC,CASSQEGTVNEQFF
TRBJ1-3,-,TRBV19,-,TGTGCCAGTAGTATAGATACGGGTGCAGTTACTATGAGCTCTGGAAACACCATATATTTT,CASSIDTGAVTMSSGNTIYF
TRBJ2-7,-,TRBV11-2,TRBD2,TGTGCCAGCAGCTTCCCGGGACTAGCCACCCACGAGCAGTACTTC,CASSFPGLATHEQYF
TRBJ2-7,-,TRBV27,TRBD1,TGTGCCAGCAACACCCCGGGACAGGGGTCTATCTACGAGCAGTACTTC,CASNTPGQGSIYEQYF
TRBJ1-5,few,TRBV5-8,TRBD1,TGTGCCAGCAGCTGGCTCGACAGGGCTCAGCCCCAGCATTTT,CASSWLDRAQPQHF
TRBJ1-2,-,TRBV11-2,-,TGTGCCAGCAGCTTAATTTCGAACTATGGCTACACCTTC,CASSLISNYGYTF
TRBJ1-1,many,TRBV7-9,-,TGTGCCAGCAGCCCAATCTTCGCAGGGAAAGGTGAAGCTTTCTTT,CASSPIFAGKGEAFF
TRBJ2-7,-,TRBV3-1/TRBV3-2,TRBD2,TGTGCCAGCAGCCAAGGGGAAATAGGGACTATATCCTACGAGCAGTACTTC,CASSQGEIGTISYEQYF
TRBJ2-4,-,TRBV5-1,-,TGCGCCAGCAGCCCCTCCGAGGGAAACATTCAGTACTTC,CASSPSEGNIQYF
TRBJ2-1,-,TRBV28,-,TGTGCCAGCAGCCAGGTCGATGAGCAGTTCTTC,CASSQVDEQFF
TRBJ1-1,-,TRBV6-1,TRBD1,TGTGCCAGCAGTTCTCCCATTACAGACAGGGCTGAAGCTTTCTTT,CASSSPITDRAEAFF
TRBJ2-1,-,TRBV3-1/TRBV3-2,TRBD2,TGTGCCAGCAGCCAAGCGTATAGCGGGAGAGCTTCCAATGAGCAGTTCTTC,CASSQAYSGRASNEQFF
TRBJ1-4,-,TRBV6-5,-,TGTGCCAGCAGTCCGGACAGTGTAATTGAAAAACTGTTTTTT,CASSPDSVIEKLFF
TRBJ1-2,-,TRBV7-3,TRBD1,TGTGCCAGCAGCCAAGACAGGGATGGGGATGGCTACACCTTC,CASSQDRDGDGYTF
TRBJ2-4,-,TRBV29-1,TRBD2,TGCAGCGTTGAACATCCTAGCGGGGGGGTAAGGGCCAAAAACATTCAGTACTTC,CSVEHPSGGVRAKNIQYF
TRBJ1-5,-,TRBV6-5,TRBD1,TGTGCCAGCACGGGGCAGGGGGCCGCGCCCCAGCATTTT,CASTGQGAAPQHF
TRBJ2-6,-,TRBV2,-,TGTGCCAGCAGTTCGAGCTCTGGGGCCAACGTCCTGACTTTC,CASSSSSGANVLTF
TRBJ2-7,-,TRBV7-2,TRBD2,TGTGCCAGCAGCTCCGGACTAGCGGGGGGGCGGCCCTACGAGCAGTACTTC,CASSSGLAGGRPYEQYF
TRBJ2-7,-,TRBV6-5,-,TGTGCCAGCACTGCCTACGAGCAGTACTTC,CASTAYEQYF
TRBJ1-1,-,TRBV3-1/TRBV3-2,-,TGTGCCAGCAGCCAAGGATCAGGGACTAACACTGAAGCTTTCTTT,CASSQGSGTNTEAFF
TRBJ2-3,-,TRBV18,TRBD2,TGTGCCAGCTCACCAGAGCGGGGAGGCACAGATACGCAGTATTTT,CASSPERGGTDTQYF
TRBJ1-4,-,TRBV6-2/TRBV6-3,TRBD1,TGTGCCAGCAGTTACCCCCGGACAGGGGAAGGTAAAAAACTGTTTTTT,CASSYPRTGEGKKLFF
TRBJ1-2,once,TRBV6-6,-,TGTGCCAGCAGTCCCTACATCTTTTACGGAATCGGGGACTATGGCTACACCTTC,CASSPYIFYGIGDYGYTF
TRBJ2-5,-,TRBV6-6,-,TGTGCCAGCAGTACGGGGGACCCAGGGGGAGAGACCCAGTACTTC,CASSTGDPGGETQYF
TRBJ1-1,-,TRBV10-3,-,TGTGCCATCAGTTTGGAACAAAAGGGGACTGAAGCTTTCTTT,CAISLEQKGTEAFF
TRBJ2-2,-,TRBV5-1,TRBD2,TGCGCCAGCAGCCAGATAGCGGGAGCGGGCGGGGAGCTGTTTTTT,CASSQIAGAGGELFF
TRBJ1-4,-,TRBV12-3/TRBV12-4,TRBD1,TGTGCCAGCACCAACAGGGGGGAAAAACTGTTTTTT,CASTNRGEKLFF
TRBJ2-7,-,TRBV27,-,TGTGCCAGCTCCAATACAGGTTCGGGCTACGAGCAGTACTTC,CASSNTGSGYEQYF
TRBJ2-1,-,TRBV15,TRBD2,TGTGCCACCAGCACCGGACTAGCGGGGGCCAATGAGCAGTTCTTC,CATSTGLAGANEQFF
TRBJ1-1,-,TRBV5-6,TRBD1,TGTGCCAGCAGGTCCCCCTGGGACAGAGTTCAACCTGAAGCTTTCTTT,CASRSPWDRVQPEAFF
TRBJ2-3,once,TRBV9,-,TGTGCCAGCAGCCCAGGAGGGGCGGGGAGGACAGATACGCAGTATTTT,CASSPGGAGRTDTQYF
TRBJ2-7,-,TRBV28,-,TGTGCCAGCAGTTTAATGGCGGGGGAGCAGTACTTC,CASSLMAGEQYF
TRBJ2-7,-,TRBV25-1,TRBD1,TGTGCCAGCAGTGAGGACAGGGGTTATTACGAGCAGTACTTC,CASSEDRGYYEQYF
TRBJ2-2,-,TRBV14,-,TGTGCCAGCAGCCTCCTACTAGGATCGAACACCGGGGAGCTGTTTTTT,CASSLLLGSNTGELFF
TRBJ2-5,-,TRBV29-1,TRBD2,TGCAGCGTTGAAGATGAGGGACTAGCGGGAGAGACCCAGTACTTC,CSVEDEGLAGETQYF
TRBJ2-2,once,TRBV18,-,TGTGCCAGCTCACCTTATTGGGCAAACACCGGGGAGCTGTTTTTT,CASSPYWANTGELFF
TRBJ2-3,-,TRBV6-4,-,TGTGCCAGCAGTGAGTCGGGGACTAGCACAGATACGCAGTATTTT,CASSESGTSTDTQYF
TRBJ2-1,-,TRBV6-2/TRBV6-3,TRBD2,TGTGCCAGCAGTTACCCTGGGACTAGCGGGCCCTCCTACAATGAGCAGTTCTTC,CASSYPGTSGPSYNEQFF
TRBJ2-1,-,TRBV11-2,TRBD1,TGTGCCAGCAGCTCCCCCTCAAGGGGGCGCTCCTACAATGAGCAGTTCTTC,CASSSPSRGRSYNEQFF
TRBJ2-7,-,TRBV11-2,TRBD1,TGTGCCAGCAGGGGACAGAAAAGCTCCTACGAGCAGTACTTC,CASRGQKSSYEQYF
TRBJ2-3,-,TRBV7-2,-,TGTGCCAGCAGCCCCAGTGCGGGTTATGGGACAGATACGCAGTATTTT,CASSPSAGYGTDTQYF
TRBJ1-2,-,TRBV18,-,TGTGCCAGCTCACCCGATGGGGGCGAGAAGTATGGCTACACCTTC,CASSPDGGEKYGYTF
TRBJ2-7,once,TRBV2,TRBD2,TGTGCCAGCATGCGGTTCTCTGGCGGGAGTAAGTACGAGCAGTACTTC,CASMRFSGGSKYEQYF
TRBJ2-1,-,TRBV13,-,TGTGCCAGCAGCCAAATAGCGGTTTACAATGAGCAGTTCTTC,CASSQIAVYNEQFF
TRBJ2-3,-,TRBV6-6,TRBD2,TGTGCCAGCAGGACTAGCGGGGGCACAGATACGCAGTATTTT,CASRTSGGTDTQYF
TRBJ1-6,-,TRBV19,-,TGTGCCAGTAGTTCCGCGGGTGTTGGTTCACCCCTCCACTTT,CASSSAGVGSPLHF
TRBJ2-5,-,TRBV7-2,-,TGTGCCAGCAGCTTAGCCGGTTCCGGGGGAACCCAGTACTTC,CASSLAGSGGTQYF
TRBJ2-5,-,TRBV7-9,-,TGTGCCAGCAGCTTCAGGGGCCGAGAGACCCAGTACTTC,CASSFRGRETQYF
TRBJ1-4,-,TRBV3-1/TRBV3-2,TRBD1,TGTGCCAGCAGCCAGAAGACAGGGTGGAATGAAAAACTGTTTTTT,CASSQKTGWNEKLFF